This TCR beta chain was identified during a study of blood T cell repertoires in COVID-19. Trimming removed 6 bases from V and 6 bases from J; junction bases left unmatched: 11. This CDR3 comprises 15 residues. In germline, CDR1 is MDHEN, CDR2 SYDVKM. Per the original data handling: Reference gene primer amplification gave nucleated cell count estimates. Sequencing was performed with immunoSEQ multiplex PCR; in TCRdb, only in-frame clones are kept and a portion is missing. That table supplies the V and J calls and clone size; D and trimming were determined from the DNA. This sample has 450,000 or so clones, with about 90% found just once. Cohorts were based on clinical histories the participants reported. Resolution of symptoms, clearance, or two negative PCRs was present in recovered Cohort 3 donors.

This receptor was obtained from a young man who had recovered from COVID-19. Sequencing was carried out using PBMCs or T cells enriched from blood (not recorded which). The genes are TRBV28 and TRBJ2-7, with TRBD2 matching over 10 bases. The CDR3 DNA reads as TGTGCCAGCAGCCTAGCGGGAGCAGGTTCGGGCGAGCAGTACTTC. Its translation: CASSLAGAGSGEQYF.